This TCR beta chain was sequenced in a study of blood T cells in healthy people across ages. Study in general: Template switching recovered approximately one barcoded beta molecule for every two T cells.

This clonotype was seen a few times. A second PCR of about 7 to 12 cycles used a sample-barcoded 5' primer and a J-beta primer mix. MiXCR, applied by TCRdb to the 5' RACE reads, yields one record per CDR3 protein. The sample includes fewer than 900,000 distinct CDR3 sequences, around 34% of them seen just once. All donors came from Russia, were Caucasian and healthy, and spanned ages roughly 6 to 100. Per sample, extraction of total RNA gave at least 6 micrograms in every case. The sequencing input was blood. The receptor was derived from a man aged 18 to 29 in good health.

CDR3 bases: TGTGCCAGCAGTGAAGAAGCGGGAGGGGCCTACAATGAGCAGTTCTTC. It encodes CASSEEAGGAYNEQFF. The chain employs TRBV2 and TRBJ2-1, with 10 bases identical to TRBD2. Germline CDR1 and CDR2: SNHLY and FYNNEI. The junction had 2 bases not matched to a gene; V was cut back by 1 base and J by 2 bases. This CDR3 comprises 16 residues.